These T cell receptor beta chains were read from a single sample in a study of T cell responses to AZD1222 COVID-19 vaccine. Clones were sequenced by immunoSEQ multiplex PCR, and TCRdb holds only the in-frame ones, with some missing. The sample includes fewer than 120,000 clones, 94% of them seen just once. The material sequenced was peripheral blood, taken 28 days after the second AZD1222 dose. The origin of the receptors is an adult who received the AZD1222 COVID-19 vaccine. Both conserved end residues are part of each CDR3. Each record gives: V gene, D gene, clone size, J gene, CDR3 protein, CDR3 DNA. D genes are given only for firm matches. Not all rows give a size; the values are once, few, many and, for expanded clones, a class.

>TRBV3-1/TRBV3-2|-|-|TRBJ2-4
CASSGRGLAKNIQYF
TGTGCCAGCAGCGGACGGGGGTTAGCCAAAAACATTCAGTACTTC
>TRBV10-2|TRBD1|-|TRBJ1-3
CASAGGSGNTIYF
TGCGCCAGCGCAGGGGGCTCTGGAAACACCATATATTTT
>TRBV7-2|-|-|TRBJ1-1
CASSFRTFQGNTEAFF
TGTGCCAGCAGCTTCCGTACGTTCCAGGGGAACACTGAAGCTTTCTTT
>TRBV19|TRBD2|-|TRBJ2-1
CASSISGGIDEQFF
TGTGCCAGTAGTATTAGCGGGGGGATCGATGAGCAGTTCTTC
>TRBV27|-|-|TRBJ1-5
CASSLGVSQPQHF
TGTGCCAGCAGTTTAGGGGTAAGTCAGCCCCAGCATTTT
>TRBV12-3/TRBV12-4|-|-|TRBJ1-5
CASSPNLEPQHF
TGTGCCAGCAGCCCAAACCTCGAGCCCCAGCATTTT
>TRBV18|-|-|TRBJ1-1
CASSPPMTTEAFF
TGTGCCAGCTCACCACCGATGACTACCGAAGCTTTCTTT
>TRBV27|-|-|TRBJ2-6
CASSPRGGSGANVLTF
TGTGCCAGCAGCCCAAGGGGGGGCTCTGGGGCCAACGTCCTGACTTTC
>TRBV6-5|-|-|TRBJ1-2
CASSPRGEGGYTF
TGTGCCAGCAGTCCTCGGGGTGAAGGTGGCTACACCTTC
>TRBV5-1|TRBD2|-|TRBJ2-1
CASSRTGLQYNEQFF
TGCGCCAGCAGCCGGACGGGACTACAATACAATGAGCAGTTCTTC
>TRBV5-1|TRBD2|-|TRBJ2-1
CASSPGTSGRAYEQFF
TGCGCCAGCAGCCCCGGGACTAGCGGGAGGGCCTATGAGCAGTTCTTC
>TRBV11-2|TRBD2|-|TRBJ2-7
CASRSTGLEGYEQYF
TGTGCCAGCAGGTCCACGGGACTAGAGGGCTACGAGCAGTACTTC
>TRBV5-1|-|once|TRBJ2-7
CASSLVRGPPTYEQYF
TGCGCCAGCAGCTTGGTTAGAGGACCGCCTACCTACGAGCAGTACTTC
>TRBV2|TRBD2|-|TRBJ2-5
CASKKLAGAPGETQYF
TGTGCCAGCAAGAAACTAGCGGGGGCCCCGGGAGAGACCCAGTACTTC
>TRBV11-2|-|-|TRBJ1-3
CASSSWGAPGNTIYF
TGTGCCAGCAGCTCTTGGGGGGCCCCTGGAAACACCATATATTTT
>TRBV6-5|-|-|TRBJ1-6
CASSYEGRGLPLHF
TGTGCCAGCAGTTACGAGGGTAGAGGACTACCCCTCCACTTT